Listed below are T cell receptor beta chains from one sample, sequenced in a study of T cells after yellow fever vaccination. TCRdb re-called the 5' RACE reads with MiXCR, one entry per CDR3 protein. Of more than 110,000 distinct CDR3 sequences detected, about 6.9% appear once; the ten largest clones hold about 0.6%. The sample was CD4+ T cells sorted from PBMCs, taken 10 days after the yellow fever booster vaccination. The receptors were sampled from a man aged 25-45 years who received the YFV17D yellow fever vaccine. The CDR3 runs from the conserved cysteine through the conserved F or W. The order of the fields is V gene, clone size, J gene, D gene, CDR3 DNA, CDR3 protein. The D gene is left open where the match is weak. A row's size may be missing; if present it is once, few, many or a size class.

>TRBV20-1|many|TRBJ1-1|TRBD1
TGCAGTGCTAGAGGACAGGGGGGGATGAACACTGAAGCTTTCTTT
CSARGQGGMNTEAFF
>TRBV6-1|NA|TRBJ2-5|NA
TGTGCCAGCAGTCCGACCCGCAGGGTTATTCAAGAGACCCAGTACTTC
CASSPTRRVIQETQYF
>TRBV4-3|many|TRBJ2-7|TRBD1
TGCGCCAGCAGCCATACAGGGGTCGACGAGCAGTACTTC
CASSHTGVDEQYF
>TRBV18|few|TRBJ2-5|NA
TGTGCCAGCTCACGATTTGACCAAGAGACCCAGTACTTC
CASSRFDQETQYF
>TRBV15|NA|TRBJ2-7|NA
TGTGCCACAAGCAGAGATCCCAGGGCGCCCTACGAGCAGTACTTC
CATSRDPRAPYEQYF
>TRBV7-3|many|TRBJ2-5|TRBD2
TGTGCCAGCAGCTTTCACGGGGGGGCCCAAGAGACCCAGTACTTC
CASSFHGGAQETQYF
>TRBV20-1|NA|TRBJ2-5|NA
TGCAGTGCTAGTAACCAACAAGAGACCCAGTACTTC
CSASNQQETQYF
>TRBV3-1|many|TRBJ2-1|TRBD2
TGTGCCAGCAGCCAAGATCGTTCCGGGACTAGCTTCTACAATGAGCAGTTCTTC
CASSQDRSGTSFYNEQFF
>TRBV21-1|NA|TRBJ1-1|NA
TGTGGCAGCAGCAAAGTCCACCAGAGGGAGAATCTCTTT
CGSSKVHQRENLF
>TRBV7-8|many|TRBJ2-7|NA
TGTGCCAGCAGCCTCAGGGGCCCCTACGAGCAGTACTTC
CASSLRGPYEQYF
>TRBV7-9|few|TRBJ1-3|NA
TGTGCCAGCAGCGAACAGGGCCTCTCTGGAAACACCATATATTTT
CASSEQGLSGNTIYF
>TRBV6-5|many|TRBJ1-4|NA
TGTGCCAGCAGTTACGGGCAGACTGTAACTAATGAAAAACTGTTTTTT
CASSYGQTVTNEKLFF
>TRBV5-1|many|TRBJ2-7|TRBD1
TGCGCCAGCAGCTGGACCGGGACAGGGGGCTTCGAGCAGTACTTC
CASSWTGTGGFEQYF
>TRBV28|many|TRBJ2-7|NA
TGTGCCAGCAGTTCCTCCTACACCCCAACAGGGTGGGTCTACGAGCAGTACTTC
CASSSSYTPTGWVYEQYF
>TRBV11-1|many|TRBJ2-1|NA
TGTGCCAGCAACCTCTATGGCGAGCAGTTCTTC
CASNLYGEQFF
>TRBV18|many|TRBJ2-3|TRBD2
TGTGCCAGCTCACCACTGGCTAGCGGGGACCAGACAGATACGCAGTATTTT
CASSPLASGDQTDTQYF
>TRBV15|many|TRBJ1-2|TRBD1
TGTGCCACCAGCAAACAGGGGGTTGAAGTCTATGGCTACACCTTC
CATSKQGVEVYGYTF
>TRBV7-2|many|TRBJ2-7|TRBD1
TGTGCCAGCAGCTTATCAGGACAGGGGTACGAGCAGTACTTC
CASSLSGQGYEQYF
>TRBV7-2|many|TRBJ2-1|NA
TGTGCCAGCAGCTTAGCGTGGACCGGCAATGAGCAGTTCTTC
CASSLAWTGNEQFF
>TRBV6-6|few|TRBJ2-5|NA
TGTGCCAGCAGTCGCCACCAAGAGACCCAGTACTTC
CASSRHQETQYF
>TRBV28|few|TRBJ2-5|NA
TGTGCCAGCAGTTGGGGGGAGTGGGAGACCCAGTACTTC
CASSWGEWETQYF
>TRBV5-1|many|TRBJ2-1|TRBD1
TGCGCCAGCAGCTTGGGGGGACAGGGGCACAATGAGCAGTTCTTC
CASSLGGQGHNEQFF
>TRBV30|NA|TRBJ1-5|TRBD1
TGTGCCTGGACCACAGGGGGCTTCAATCAGCCCCAGCATTTT
CAWTTGGFNQPQHF
>TRBV5-5|many|TRBJ1-5|TRBD1
TGTGCCAGCAGCCCCAGCGGGACAGGGCGAGGTCAGCCCCAGCATTTT
CASSPSGTGRGQPQHF
>TRBV6-4|many|TRBJ2-3|TRBD1
TGTGCCAGCAGCGCCGGGACAGGCACAGATACGCAGTATTTT
CASSAGTGTDTQYF
>TRBV6-2/TRBV6-3|NA|TRBJ2-6|NA
TGTGCCAGCAGTTTCCCCCACTCTGGGGCCAACGTCCTGACTTTC
CASSFPHSGANVLTF
>TRBV7-2|many|TRBJ1-2|NA
TGTGCCAGCAGCTTAGCTGTGAATTATGGCTACACCTTC
CASSLAVNYGYTF
>TRBV14|many|TRBJ2-7|NA
TGTGCCAGCAGCCTGCTGCTGGACTTTGTTTTTTACGAGCAGTACTTC
CASSLLLDFVFYEQYF
>TRBV6-5|many|TRBJ2-5|TRBD1
TGTGCCAGCAACCCACTTAAGGGGGCAGGAGAGACCCAGTACTTC
CASNPLKGAGETQYF
>TRBV28|many|TRBJ2-3|NA
TGTGCCAGCAGTGCCTCGGGCGCAGATACGCAGTATTTT
CASSASGADTQYF
>TRBV6-2/TRBV6-3|many|TRBJ2-5|NA
TGTGCCAGCAGGAGACTAGTGCAGGAGACCCAGTACTTC
CASRRLVQETQYF
>TRBV12-3/TRBV12-4|NA|TRBJ2-5|NA
TGTGCCAGCAGAGCCGGGACACAGCAAGAGACCCAGCACTTC
CASRAGTQQETQHF
>TRBV7-9|many|TRBJ2-5|NA
TGTGCCAGCAGCGTAACAGGCGGCCAAGAGACCCAGTACTTC
CASSVTGGQETQYF
>TRBV15|many|TRBJ2-7|NA
TGTGCCACCAGCAGTTTAATCGTAGGGGCGACTGGCGAGCAGTACTTC
CATSSLIVGATGEQYF
>TRBV7-9|many|TRBJ1-5|NA
TGTGCCAGCAGCTTAGCAGGGGGGGCAGGGGGCAATCAGCCCCAGCATTTT
CASSLAGGAGGNQPQHF
>TRBV6-1|many|TRBJ2-1|NA
TGTGCCAGCAGCGAGGCTCATTTCCAGCAGGGCTACAATGAGCAGTTCTTC
CASSEAHFQQGYNEQFF
>TRBV6-5|many|TRBJ2-5|TRBD1
TGTGCCAGCAGGACAGGGGGCCGGGAGACCCAGTACTTC
CASRTGGRETQYF
>TRBV18|NA|TRBJ1-2|NA
TGTGCCAGCTCAACCAGGGATAACTATGGCTACACCTTC
CASSTRDNYGYTF
>TRBV5-6|NA|TRBJ1-2|TRBD1
TGTGCCAGCAGCTTCAGGGGGCGTAACTATGGCTACACCTTC
CASSFRGRNYGYTF
>TRBV7-2|many|TRBJ2-5|NA
TGTGCCAGCAGCTTATTTACGGGGACTCAAGAGACCCAGTACTTC
CASSLFTGTQETQYF
>TRBV27|many|TRBJ2-2|NA
TGTGCCAGCAGTTCCCCTCCCGGGGAGCTGTTTTTT
CASSSPPGELFF
>TRBV14|many|TRBJ2-2|NA
TGTGCCACCGGGCGAGGGAACACCGGGGAGCTGTTTTTT
CATGRGNTGELFF
>TRBV4-3|many|TRBJ1-3|NA
TGCGCCAGCAGCCGTGGGAGCGGAAACACCATATATTTT
CASSRGSGNTIYF
>TRBV28|many|TRBJ2-7|NA
TGTGCCAGCAAGGAGGACGAGCAGTACTTC
CASKEDEQYF
>TRBV19|NA|TRBJ2-2|NA
TGTGCCAGTAGTCGACCCCTAATAGAAGACACCGGGGAGCTGTTTTTT
CASSRPLIEDTGELFF
>TRBV4-3|NA|TRBJ2-7|TRBD2
TGCGCCAGCAGCCAAGAACCTAGCGGGAGGGAGCAGTACTTC
CASSQEPSGREQYF
>TRBV29-1|many|TRBJ2-7|TRBD1
TGCAGCGTTCGTACCTGGACAGGGGACGGCGAGCAGTACTTC
CSVRTWTGDGEQYF
>TRBV11-2|few|TRBJ2-1|TRBD2
TGTGCCAGCAGCTTAGTCTCAACCCTCGGAGATGGCGGGAGAAACTACAATGAGCAGTTCTTC
CASSLVSTLGDGGRNYNEQFF
>TRBV30|NA|TRBJ2-4|NA
TGTGCCTGGAGTGCCCCCTGGCCAAACATTCAGTACTTC
CAWSAPWPNIQYF
>TRBV7-8|few|TRBJ2-7|TRBD2
TGTGCCAGCAGCTCGTTAGGGGGGGGGCTAGCGGGAGGCTCCTACGAGCAGTACTTC
CASSSLGGGLAGGSYEQYF
>TRBV29-1|many|TRBJ2-1|NA
TGCAGCACGCATCACAATGAGCAGTTCTTC
CSTHHNEQFF
>TRBV20-1|many|TRBJ1-5|TRBD1
TGCAGTGCTAAATTCGGACAGGGGCAAAATCAGCCCCAGCATTTT
CSAKFGQGQNQPQHF
>TRBV10-3|NA|TRBJ1-4|NA
TGTGCCATCAGTGACATTTCAACTAATGAAAAACTGTTTTTT
CAISDISTNEKLFF